Following are 11 T cell receptor beta chains from one sample sequenced in a study of T-cell reconstitution after alpha-beta-depleted transplantation in children. The library targeted TCRbeta and was prepared with unique molecular identifiers. Each CDR3 protein gets one entry after TCRdb re-called the PCR reads with MiXCR. The repertoire holds 60,000 to 70,000 distinct CDR3 sequences, with approximately 5% as singletons. The input for sequencing was PBMCs, mostly from graft donor cells, taken 180 days after TCRalphabeta/CD19-depleted stem cell transplant. These receptors all stem from a boy younger than two who had a stem cell transplant for acute myeloid leukemia, so the T cells may come from the graft donor.

This clonotype showed up many times. The rearrangement uses TRBV5-1 and TRBJ1-1; 8 positions match TRBD1. Germline CDR1 is SGHRS and CDR2 is YFSETQ. This CDR3 region has 15 residues. The junction had 7 bases not matched to a gene; V was cut back by 2 bases and J by 4 bases. As DNA, the CDR3 is TGCGCCAGCAGCTTATTCGACAGGGGAGGCACTGAAGCTTTCTTT. Protein sequence: CASSLFDRGGTEAFF.

This clonotype was detected many times. This rearrangement joins TRBV5-1 to TRBJ2-3; 7 bases fit TRBD1. V shed 1 base and J 5 bases; nucleotides not matched to a gene: 7. In germline, CDR1 is SGHRS, CDR2 YFSETQ. This CDR3 is 15 amino acids long. CDR3 residues: CASSLTDRAGDTQYF. The CDR3 DNA follows: TGCGCCAGCAGCTTGACCGACAGGGCCGGAGATACGCAGTATTTT. The full variable domain, in which reference TRBV5-1 and TRBJ2-3 provide the parts outside the CDR3, is KAGVTQTPRYLIKTRGQQVTLSCSPISGHRSVSWYQQTPGQGLQFLFEYFSETQRNKGNFPGRFSGRQFSNSRSEMNVSTLELGDSALYLCASSLTDRAGDTQYFGPGTRLTVL.

This clonotype occurred many times. The gene calls are TRBV6-5 and TRBJ2-2, with TRBD2 identical over 11 bases. CDR1 and CDR2 from the germline V gene are MNHEY and SVGAGI. The CDR3 spans 17 residues. V gave up 2 bases and J gave up 4 bases; unmatched junction bases: 6. CDR3 protein: CASSYPLAGGITGELFF. Written as DNA, the CDR3 is TGTGCCAGCAGTTACCCCCTAGCGGGGGGCATCACCGGGGAGCTGTTTTTT.

The sample holds many counts of this clonotype. This chain links TRBV11-2 with TRBJ2-7; D is possibly TRBD2 (6 bases). The V end lost 7 bases, the J end lost 5 bases, and 9 bases lay between the germline ends. The germline gives CDR1 SGHAT, CDR2 FQNNGV. The CDR3 extends over 11 amino acids. The CDR3 region is CASTRGHEQYF. The CDR3 bases are TGTGCCAGCACGCGGGGCCACGAGCAGTACTTC.

This clonotype was detected many times. The chain employs TRBV28 and TRBJ1-5; TRBD1 might be the D (5 bases). V lost 7 bases, J lost 2 bases, and 12 bases lay in between. Germline CDR1 is MDHEN and CDR2 is SYDVKM. This CDR3 contains 14 residues. CDR3 amino acids: CASKGTAGNQPQHF. CDR3 DNA: TGTGCCAGCAAAGGGACCGCGGGCAATCAGCCCCAGCATTTT.

This clonotype was detected many times. This rearrangement joins TRBV20-1 to TRBJ2-7, with a weak D call TRBD1 (5 bases). The CDR3 spans 14 residues. Trimming removed 1 base at V and 4 bases at J, with 14 bases between. Germline assignment: CDR1 DFQATT and CDR2 SNEGSKA (reference sequence). CDR3 bases: TGCAGTGCTAGAGGGGGCAAGGGTGTTTACGAGCAGTACTTC. Translated, it gives CSARGGKGVYEQYF.

This clonotype came up many times. The chain couples TRBV3-1 to TRBJ1-2; no clear D. The V and J ends lost 3 bases and 4 bases respectively, with 9 bases between them. The CDR3 loop spans 13 amino acids. In germline, CDR1 is LGHDT, CDR2 YNNKEL (reference sequence). CDR3 residues: CASSQGWSYGYTF. In DNA form, the CDR3 reads TGTGCCAGCAGCCAGGGTTGGAGCTATGGCTACACCTTC.

This clonotype occurred many times. This chain joins TRBV18 and TRBJ2-7; no clear D. This CDR3 spans 12 amino acids. Germline V gives CDR1 KGHSH, CDR2 LQKENI. The germline V and J ends were trimmed by 1 base and 0 bases, with 1 base remaining between them. CDR3 sequence: CASSPLSYEQYF. As DNA, the CDR3 is TGTGCCAGCTCACCACTCTCCTACGAGCAGTACTTC.

In this sample, this clonotype turned up many times. The chain uses TRBV5-1 and TRBJ1-6, with D unresolved. The V gene's germline CDR1 is SGHRS and CDR2 YFSETQ. Trimming took 1 base from V and 9 from J, leaving 5 bases between them. The CDR3 extends over 12 amino acids. CDR3 loop: CASSLPRSPLHF. CDR3 sequence (DNA): TGCGCCAGCAGCTTGCCTCGTTCACCCCTCCACTTT.

This clonotype was counted at least ten times. The chain recombines TRBV21-1 with TRBJ2-7. TRBV21-1 is annotated as a pseudogene. The CDR3 runs 13 residues. CDR3 coding DNA: TGTGCCAGCAGCAAAGGGGAAAAGAACGAGCAGTACGTC. This encodes CASSKGEKNEQYV.

This clonotype appeared many times. This chain joins TRBV12-3 or TRBV12-4 and TRBJ1-4, with D tentatively TRBD1 (5 bases). The V end was cut by 2 bases, the J end by 8 bases, with 15 bases between. CDR3 length equals 15 residues. CDR3: CASSLSLVGREKLFF. The DNA of the CDR3 is TGTGCCAGCAGTTTAAGTCTTGTGGGGCGGGAAAAACTGTTTTTT.